These T cell receptor beta chains were read from a single sample in a study of cytomegalovirus exposure and HLA in healthy donors. The repertoire was sequenced with immunoSEQ multiplex PCR; TCRdb's copy has only in-frame clones and lacks some. The data hold 150,000 to 200,000 clones, with about four fifths observed a single time. The sample consisted of PBMCs. These TCRs come from a young woman in good health and CMV-seropositive. Each CDR3 is given with its conserved first and last residue. A D gene is named only where the DNA matches it firmly. Expanded clones are given a class, and other clones once, few, many or no size at all.

NA TRBJ1-5 NA TRBV7-2 TGTGCCAGCAGCCCCCTCGAGGTTCAGCCCCAGCATTTT CASSPLEVQPQHF
TRBD2 TRBJ2-1 few TRBV6-1 TGTGCCACCCAGAGGGCTAGCGGAGTTGGGGAGCAGTTCTTC CATQRASGVGEQFF
NA TRBJ1-2 NA TRBV6-6 TGTGCCAGCAGTTATGGTATGGCAGCGGTGTATGGCTACACCTTC CASSYGMAAVYGYTF
TRBD2 TRBJ2-5 NA TRBV5-1 TGCGCCAGCAGCTTGACTAGCGGGGGGATTAAAGAGACCCAGTACTTC CASSLTSGGIKETQYF
TRBD2 TRBJ2-1 NA TRBV6-1 TGTGCCAGCAGTCCCTTAGCGGGGGGTTTCAATGAGCAGTTCTTC CASSPLAGGFNEQFF
NA TRBJ1-1 NA TRBV5-6 TGTGCCAGCAGCCCGGATCTGAGGGGGACTGAAGCTTTCTTT CASSPDLRGTEAFF
TRBD1 TRBJ1-5 NA TRBV28 TGTGCCAGCAGCGAGACAGGGGAAGGTCAGCCCCAGCATTTT CASSETGEGQPQHF
NA TRBJ2-3 NA TRBV11-1 TGTGCCAGCAGCCGGATGGGGGCATCTGATACGCAGTATTTT CASSRMGASDTQYF
NA TRBJ2-3 NA TRBV27 TGTGCCAGCAGTCACACAGATACGCAGTATTTT CASSHTDTQYF
NA TRBJ2-2 NA TRBV14 TGTGCCAGCAGCCAGGAGGGGACAGTAGACACCGGGGAGCTGTTTTTT CASSQEGTVDTGELFF
TRBD1 TRBJ1-5 NA TRBV27 TGTGCCAGCAGGGACAGGGGGAACAATCAGCCCCAGCATTTT CASRDRGNNQPQHF
NA TRBJ1-3 few TRBV30 TGTGCCTGGGGCCCTTTCAGCTCTGGAAACACCATATATTTT CAWGPFSSGNTIYF
NA TRBJ2-7 NA TRBV7-2 TGTGCCAGCAGCACCGGGACTTCCCGCGAGCAGTACTTC CASSTGTSREQYF
NA TRBJ2-2 NA TRBV7-3 TGTGCCAGCAGCGGCCCAGGGGAGACGAACACCGGGGAGCTGTTTTTT CASSGPGETNTGELFF
TRBD2 TRBJ2-3 NA TRBV5-1 TGCGCCAGCAGCGCGACGGGGGGGGGCGCAACAGATACGCAGTATTTT CASSATGGGATDTQYF
NA TRBJ2-7 NA TRBV11-1 TGTGCCAGCAGCTTACCTACTAACAGGGCAAGCTCCTACGAGCAGTACTTC CASSLPTNRASSYEQYF
TRBD1 TRBJ1-5 once TRBV7-2 TGTGCCAGCAGCACGGACAGGGGGCTAGGTCAGCCCCAGCATTTT CASSTDRGLGQPQHF
NA TRBJ1-2 NA TRBV11-2 TGTGCCAGCAGCTCAGGGTCCCCCGTTAACTATGGCTACACCTTC CASSSGSPVNYGYTF
TRBD2 TRBJ2-3 NA TRBV7-2 TGTGCCAGCAGCTTTTTAGCGTGGGGGGGGACAGATACGCAGTATTTT CASSFLAWGGTDTQYF
NA TRBJ2-2 NA TRBV5-4 TGTGCCAGCAGCCGTGAGGGGGGGATCGGGGAGCTGTTTTTT CASSREGGIGELFF
TRBD2 TRBJ2-1 NA TRBV7-2 TGTGCCAGCAGCTCGAGTAGCGGGGAGACCTACAATGAGCAGTTCTTC CASSSSSGETYNEQFF
TRBD1 TRBJ1-2 NA TRBV6-5 TGTGCCAGCAGTCGACAGGGCGATGGCTACACCTTC CASSRQGDGYTF
NA TRBJ1-4 NA TRBV6-5 TGTGCCAGCAGTTACCGGTTCAGGGGCGAAGGTGAAAAACTGTTTTTT CASSYRFRGEGEKLFF
NA TRBJ1-5 few TRBV19 TGTGCCAGTAGTATCGGAACGGGGGGCCAGCCCCAGCATTTT CASSIGTGGQPQHF
TRBD1 TRBJ1-3 NA TRBV5-4 TGTGCCAGCAGCTTGAGGGGGCAGGGCTCTGGAAACACCATATATTTT CASSLRGQGSGNTIYF
NA TRBJ2-3 NA TRBV11-2 TGTGCCAGCAGCTTATACGGCGGGGGCCCAGATACGCAGTATTTT CASSLYGGGPDTQYF
TRBD2 TRBJ2-7 once TRBV6-1 TGTGAAGTCGGGGGGGTACTCTACGAGCAGTACTTC CEVGGVLYEQYF
TRBD2 TRBJ2-5 NA TRBV5-4 TGTGCCAGCAGCTTGGGTAGCGGGGGGGCTAGAGAGACCCAGTACTTC CASSLGSGGARETQYF
TRBD2 TRBJ2-1 NA TRBV10-3 TGTGCCATCAGCGAAACGCTAGCGGGGCCGAATGAGCAGTTCTTC CAISETLAGPNEQFF
NA TRBJ1-1 NA TRBV27 TGTGCCAGCAAGTTCGGGAACACTGAAGCTTTCTTT CASKFGNTEAFF
NA TRBJ2-7 NA TRBV21-1 TGTGCCAGCGTGGTCCCTCCGGGACAGGGGATCCACGAGCAGTACTTC CASVVPPGQGIHEQYF
TRBD1 TRBJ2-7 NA TRBV10-3 TGTGCCACAGGGGGCGAAGCCTACGAGCAGTACTTC CATGGEAYEQYF
NA TRBJ1-5 NA TRBV6-6 TGTGCCAGCACAGGGCCGAATCAGCCCCAGCATTTT CASTGPNQPQHF
TRBD2 TRBJ2-1 NA TRBV9 TGTGCCAGCGGGGGACTAGCGGGGGCTGATGAGCAGTTCTTC CASGGLAGADEQFF
NA TRBJ1-5 few TRBV7-2 TGTGCCAGCAGCTTAAGGCAGGGAAACCAGCCCCAGCATTTT CASSLRQGNQPQHF
TRBD2 TRBJ2-2 NA TRBV27 TGTGCCAGCAGTTTAACGGGGGGAATCGGGGAGCTGTTTTTT CASSLTGGIGELFF
NA TRBJ2-1 NA TRBV5-6 TGTGCCAGCAGCTTGAGGTCGGGGAGCTCCTACAATGAGCAGTTCTTC CASSLRSGSSYNEQFF
NA TRBJ2-3 NA TRBV5-1 TGCGCCAGCAGCTTGGGTCCCAGCAGGACAGATACGCAGTATTTT CASSLGPSRTDTQYF
NA TRBJ1-1 NA TRBV19 TGTGCCAGTAGTAGGACCGCGGGGGGCATGAACACTGAAGCTTTCTTT CASSRTAGGMNTEAFF
NA TRBJ2-5 NA TRBV7-9 TGTGCCAGCAGCTTAGAAACGACAGGACCTCTAGAGACCCAGTACTTC CASSLETTGPLETQYF
NA TRBJ2-3 NA TRBV4-2 TGTGCCAGCAGCCTCAACACCATTAGCACAGATACGCAGTATTTT CASSLNTISTDTQYF
NA TRBJ1-5 NA TRBV28 TGTGCCAGCAGACAAAGGAGTCCCCCTAATCAGCCCCAGCATTTT CASRQRSPPNQPQHF
TRBD2 TRBJ2-2 NA TRBV9 TGTGCCAGCAGCGTAGTTAGCGGGGGCAGGTCCGGGGAGCTGTTTTTT CASSVVSGGRSGELFF
TRBD2 TRBJ2-4 once TRBV9 TGTGCCAGCAGCATGAGTAGCGGGGGGGCCCCCCGCGAAAACATTCAGTACTTC CASSMSSGGAPRENIQYF
NA TRBJ1-6 NA TRBV7-9 TGTGCCAGCAGCTCGGGGGGGGCAGGAGATTCACCCCTCCACTTT CASSSGGAGDSPLHF
NA TRBJ2-2 few TRBV7-9 TGTGCCAGCAGCTTCCCTAGCGATTTCACCGGGGAGCTGTTTTTT CASSFPSDFTGELFF